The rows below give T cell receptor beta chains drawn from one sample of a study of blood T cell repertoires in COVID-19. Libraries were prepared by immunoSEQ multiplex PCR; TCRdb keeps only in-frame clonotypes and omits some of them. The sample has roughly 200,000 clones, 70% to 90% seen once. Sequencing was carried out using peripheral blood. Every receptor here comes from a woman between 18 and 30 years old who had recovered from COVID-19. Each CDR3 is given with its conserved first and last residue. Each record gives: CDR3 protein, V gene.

CASIKQGNYGYTF TRBV5-8
CASSLGPSYNEQFF TRBV27
CASSPPPGLSSDEQFF TRBV9
CASSGPGTGEGGVFSYNEQFF TRBV12-1
CASSFRYSNQPQHF TRBV27
CASSLGQPNTEAFF TRBV7-3
CASSQGGGYTF TRBV7-3
CASTPIRTGQGPDTEAFF TRBV10-1
CASSSPRGPYEQYF TRBV5-6
CASSVVPTSDSLYEQYF TRBV9
CASSARGAVETQYF TRBV2
CASSWGGNEKLFF TRBV5-6
CASSLIRGEAGELFF TRBV27
CASPSSTLDEQYF TRBV6-8
CASSSAQGYEQYF TRBV11-2
CASSGTAGFEQEAPEKLFF TRBV9
CASSPRNTPYEQYF TRBV27
CASEGLAGTEQYF TRBV6-6
CASSLGRLAAYEQYF TRBV13
CSVEAPIPDRSYF TRBV29-1
CASSLGGSGTDTQYF TRBV7-3
CASSQDQRGAYEQYF TRBV4-1
CASSQTTGTPNEKLFF TRBV11-2
CASSPGGARNEQFF TRBV6-5
CATSDNRGLPNTEAFF TRBV24-1
CASSLRGATDTQYF TRBV27
CSVDPRDGTGELFF TRBV29-1
CASSVSPGTAYGYTF TRBV9
CASSWTQEGETQYF TRBV7-9
CASTDWNEQFF TRBV12-3/TRBV12-4
CASSQVMTSGSGGELFF TRBV4-1
CASSDKRQENTGELFF TRBV6-1
CASSRGGTYEQYF TRBV6-6
CASSPSPKHPNEQFF TRBV7-6
CASSQEGDGEKLFF TRBV4-3
CASSLASSSYNEQFF TRBV7-8
CASSPGGIGGYDEQYF TRBV18
CASSVVRDTEAFF TRBV9
CASSEDRNQPQHF TRBV11-2
CASSLSLAGGQSYNEQFF TRBV5-1
CASRVTGGSYEQYF TRBV2
CASSQERVNTEAFF TRBV4-1
CASSMVAGGLQGEAFF TRBV19
CAWMWRRGAKNIQYF TRBV30
CASTPGRGSNEQFF TRBV9